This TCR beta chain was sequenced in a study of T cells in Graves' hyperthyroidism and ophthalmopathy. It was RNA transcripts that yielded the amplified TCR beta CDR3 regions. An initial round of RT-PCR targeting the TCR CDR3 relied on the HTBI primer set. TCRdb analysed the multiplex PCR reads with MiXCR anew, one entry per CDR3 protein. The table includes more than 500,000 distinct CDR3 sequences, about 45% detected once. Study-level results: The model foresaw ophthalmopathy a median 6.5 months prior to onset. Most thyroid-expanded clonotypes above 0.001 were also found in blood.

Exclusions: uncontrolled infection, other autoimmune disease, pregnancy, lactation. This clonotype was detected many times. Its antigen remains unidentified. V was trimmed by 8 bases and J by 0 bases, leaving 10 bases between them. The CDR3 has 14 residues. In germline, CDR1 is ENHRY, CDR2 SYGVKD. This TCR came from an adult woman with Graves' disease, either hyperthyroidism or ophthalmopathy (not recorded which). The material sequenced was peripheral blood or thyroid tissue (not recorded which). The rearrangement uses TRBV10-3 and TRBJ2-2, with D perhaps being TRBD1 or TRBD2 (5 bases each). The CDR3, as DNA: TGTGCCATCGGGGACCGATCGAACACCGGGGAGCTGTTTTTT. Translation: CAIGDRSNTGELFF.